This T cell receptor (beta chain) stems from a study of CD8 T cells in ankylosing spondylitis. Study-level findings and limits: With a CD8+ phenotype, disease-linked clones were relatively rare in peripheral blood.

Using quantitative 5'-RACE with molecular barcodes, the authors made TCR beta libraries. A single record per CDR3 protein comes from TCRdb applying MiXCR to the 5' RACE reads. Of about 240,000 distinct CDR3 sequences listed, less than 10% are singletons. In germline, CDR1 is MNHEY, CDR2 SMNVEV (reference sequence). Trimming shortened V by 4 bases and J by 9 bases, and 10 bases separated the two germline ends. The CDR3 has 12 residues. This clonotype showed up many times. Its cognate antigen is unknown. The sequence came from a male donor with ankylosing spondylitis or in good health (not recorded which). Specimen: blood, either unsorted or a sorted T cell fraction (not recorded which). The chain carries TRBV27 and TRBJ2-1, with unresolved D. This CDR3 is CASSYRIGEQFF. Here the CDR3 DNA reads TGTGCCAGCAGTTACCGGATAGGTGAGCAGTTCTTC.